Listed below are T cell receptor beta chains from one sample, sequenced in a study of T cell clones after liver transplantation. Only in-frame clones appear in the TCRdb table, and some are missing; sequencing was by immunoSEQ multiplex PCR. The table lists more than 7,000 clones, about 75% of them singletons. The starting material was CD8+ T cells from blood, obtained before liver transplant. Every receptor here comes from a human donor who received a liver transplant. CDR3s include the opening cysteine and the closing phenylalanine or tryptophan. A D gene is named only where the DNA matches it firmly. A clone size is listed for some rows: how often the clone was seen (once, few, many), or a class if it is expanded.

TRBV28	TRBJ2-1	15	once	-	CASSFGRGRGNEQFF	TGTGCCAGCAGTTTTGGGAGGGGGCGGGGTAATGAGCAGTTCTTC
TRBV11-2	TRBJ2-1	17	-	TRBD2	CASSPHPAGGPGNEQFF	TGTGCCAGCAGCCCCCACCCTGCGGGGGGGCCGGGAAATGAGCAGTTCTTC
TRBV2	TRBJ1-4	17	-	-	CASSDDVDTATNEKLFF	TGTGCCAGCAGTGATGACGTCGACACAGCAACTAATGAAAAACTGTTTTTT
TRBV4-3	TRBJ2-7	15	-	-	CASSQESRGVLEQYF	TGCGCCAGCAGCCAAGAGAGCAGGGGAGTTCTCGAGCAGTACTTC
TRBV4-2	TRBJ2-1	16	-	TRBD1	CASSQAGQGGINEQFF	TGTGCCAGCAGCCAGGCGGGACAGGGGGGGATCAATGAGCAGTTCTTC
TRBV27	TRBJ2-1	12	-	-	CATTSVYNEQFF	TGTGCCACCACATCAGTGTACAATGAGCAGTTCTTC
TRBV7-6	TRBJ2-2	15	-	TRBD1	CASSLGQPNTGELFF	TGTGCCAGCAGCTTGGGACAGCCGAACACCGGGGAGCTGTTTTTT
TRBV5-1	TRBJ1-6	16	few	-	CASSSEPTGENSPLHF	TGCGCCAGCAGCTCGGAACCGACTGGGGAGAATTCACCCCTCCACTTT
TRBV19	TRBJ2-1	12	-	-	CASSIPYNEQFF	TGTGCCAGTAGTATCCCTTACAATGAGCAGTTCTTC
TRBV7-2	TRBJ2-1	14	-	TRBD1	CASSFRQGRNEQFF	TGTGCCAGCAGCTTCAGACAGGGCCGCAATGAGCAGTTCTTC
TRBV7-2	TRBJ1-1	15	-	-	CASSLVETGNTEAFF	TGTGCCAGCAGCTTAGTTGAGACAGGGAACACTGAAGCTTTCTTT
TRBV23-1	TRBJ1-2	12	-	-	CAKYRDGYGYTF	TGCGCCAAGTACAGGGATGGCTATGGCTACACCTTC
TRBV6-5	TRBJ1-4	15	-	TRBD1	CASSPTGLTNEKLFF	TGTGCCAGCAGCCCGACAGGGCTAACTAATGAAAAACTGTTTTTT
TRBV4-3	TRBJ2-7	15	-	-	CASSQDPDRTYEQYF	TGCGCCAGCAGCCAAGATCCTGACAGGACCTACGAGCAGTACTTC
TRBV27	TRBJ2-7	10	-	-	CASSLRLSSF	TGTGCCAGCAGTTTAAGGTTGTCCTCTTTC
TRBV2	TRBJ1-5	14	-	-	CASSEAQGNQPQHF	TGTGCCAGCAGTGAAGCGCAGGGCAATCAGCCCCAGCATTTT
TRBV4-1	TRBJ1-2	12	-	-	CASRAGVEGYTF	TGCGCCAGCAGGGCAGGGGTTGAAGGCTACACCTTC
TRBV10-1	TRBJ1-6	19	-	-	CASSDTGTATIRYNSPLHF	TGCGCCAGCAGTGATACCGGGACGGCGACCATAAGATATAATTCACCCCTCCACTTT
TRBV6-4	TRBJ2-1	15	few	TRBD2	CASSDVAGGDNEQFF	TGTGCCAGCAGTGACGTAGCGGGGGGTGACAATGAGCAGTTCTTC
TRBV2	TRBJ2-7	12	-	-	CASKKQGGEQYF	TGTGCCAGCAAGAAACAGGGAGGCGAGCAGTACTTC
TRBV14	TRBJ2-7	15	-	-	CASSQPGKMTYEQYF	TGTGCCAGCAGCCAACCAGGGAAGATGACATACGAGCAGTACTTC
TRBV28	TRBJ2-7	14	-	-	CASSGRGARNEQYF	TGTGCCAGCTCCGGTAGGGGGGCGAGGAACGAGCAGTACTTC
TRBV19	TRBJ2-1	15	-	TRBD2	CASSILAGTYNEQFF	TGTGCCAGTAGTATCCTAGCGGGAACCTACAATGAGCAGTTCTTC
TRBV7-9	TRBJ2-2	15	-	TRBD1	CASRDRGMGTGELFF	TGTGCCAGCCGCGACAGGGGGATGGGCACCGGGGAGCTGTTTTTT
TRBV28	TRBJ1-1	15	-	TRBD1	CASGKNRGLNTEAFF	TGTGCCAGCGGCAAGAACAGGGGGCTTAACACTGAAGCTTTCTTT
TRBV27	TRBJ2-7	12	-	-	CASSPSLGEQYF	TGTGCCAGCAGTCCCTCACTAGGGGAGCAGTACTTC
TRBV5-5	TRBJ2-1	15	-	-	CASSNRVSFYNEQFF	TGTGCCAGCAGCAACAGGGTTTCCTTCTACAATGAGCAGTTCTTC
TRBV9	TRBJ2-2	15	few	-	CASSVWDSNTGELFF	TGTGCCAGCAGCGTATGGGACTCGAACACCGGGGAGCTGTTTTTT
TRBV14	TRBJ2-7	15	-	-	CASSQQGGSPYEQYF	TGTGCCAGCAGCCAACAAGGGGGGTCACCCTACGAGCAGTACTTC
TRBV29-1	TRBJ2-2	14	few	TRBD2	CSVAGTSGTGELFF	TGCAGCGTAGCAGGGACTAGCGGTACCGGGGAGCTGTTTTTT
TRBV5-6	TRBJ2-3	15	-	-	CASSPTETSTDTQYF	TGTGCCAGCAGCCCAACAGAAACTAGCACAGATACGCAGTATTTT
TRBV2	TRBJ1-2	15	-	-	CASSGPKGSNYGYTF	TGTGCCAGCAGTGGCCCGAAGGGGTCTAACTATGGCTACACCTTC
TRBV27	TRBJ1-1	14	once	-	CASSLQGQYTEAFF	TGTGCCAGCAGTTTACAGGGGCAGTACACTGAAGCTTTCTTT
TRBV9	TRBJ2-2	20	-	TRBD2	CASSVASRTSGGSFSGELFF	TGTGCCAGCAGCGTAGCATCCAGGACTAGCGGGGGTTCCTTCTCCGGGGAGCTGTTTTTT
TRBV4-3	TRBJ2-7	15	-	-	CASSHDWKTSYEQYF	TGCGCCAGCAGCCACGACTGGAAGACCTCCTACGAGCAGTACTTC
TRBV5-8	TRBJ2-5	12	once	-	CASSLGRETQYF	TGTGCCAGCAGCTTGGGGAGGGAGACCCAGTACTTC
TRBV9	TRBJ1-1	12	-	-	CASSREGTEAFF	TGTGCCAGCAGCAGGGAGGGGACTGAAGCTTTCTTT